A selection of T cell receptor beta chains follows, all from one sample in a study of T cells in Graves' hyperthyroidism and ophthalmopathy. TCRdb called the multiplex PCR reads again in MiXCR, with one record for every CDR3 protein. The repertoire holds roughly 580,000 distinct CDR3 sequences, more than 45% seen once, with 8% to 8.5% in the top ten. The sequenced material came from peripheral blood or thyroid tissue (not recorded which). The receptors here all came from a woman aged 18-29 years with Graves' hyperthyroidism. Each CDR3 is given with its conserved first and last residue. The order of the fields is V gene, CDR3 length, clone size, J gene, CDR3 protein. A clone size is listed for some rows: how often the clone was seen (once, few, many), or a class if it is expanded.

TRBV5-4,13,many,TRBJ1-5,CASSSGVNQPQHF
TRBV25-1,12,many,TRBJ2-5,CAGQGISETQYF
TRBV20-1,16,.,TRBJ2-7,CSARGETRGTSYEQYF
TRBV7-2,14,.,TRBJ1-1,CASSQWTGITEAFF
TRBV29-1,12,.,TRBJ1-2,CSETPGQWGYTF
TRBV6-6,14,few,TRBJ1-5,CASSAAVSNQPQHF
TRBV6-4,13,few,TRBJ1-2,CASSEFLSYGYTF
TRBV29-1,11,.,TRBJ1-1,CSAPTRGDAFF
TRBV12-3/TRBV12-4,15,.,TRBJ1-2,CASSPQTGGGYGYTF
TRBV2,14,.,TRBJ1-1,CASSEGGEGTEAFF
TRBV10-3,13,few,TRBJ1-5,CAISGASNQPQHF
TRBV29-1,15,.,TRBJ1-4,CSVPSDRGGSEKLFF
TRBV7-8,13,many,TRBJ2-5,CASSLGALETQYF
TRBV29-1,12,.,TRBJ1-2,CSVRRANYGYTF
TRBV25-1,11,many,TRBJ1-1,CASRWGAEAFF
TRBV20-1,13,many,TRBJ1-1,CSATQRLNTEAFF
TRBV4-1,16,.,TRBJ2-7,CASSQDRGGSRYEQYF
TRBV20-1,14,few,TRBJ2-7,CSAFRAGGNYEQYF
TRBV7-2,15,.,TRBJ1-4,CASSQGGQINEKLFF
TRBV7-4,19,.,TRBJ1-4,CASSSPRDRATATNEKLFF
TRBV7-3,17,.,TRBJ2-7,CASSRLGLAGAVYEQYF
TRBV25-1,12,many,TRBJ1-6,CAWRAGGSPLHF
TRBV12-3/TRBV12-4,14,many,TRBJ1-6,CASTQGYGNSPLHF
TRBV12-3/TRBV12-4,15,few,TRBJ2-7,CASSLDPDSFYEQYF
TRBV7-9,16,.,TRBJ2-7,CASSLGRLPTAHEQYF
TRBV7-9,14,once,TRBJ2-7,CASSTGTSGVEQYF
TRBV2,14,few,TRBJ1-4,CASSFPGRNEKLFF
TRBV5-6,12,few,TRBJ1-2,CASSLGTGRRYF
TRBV10-3,16,many,TRBJ1-1,CAISESGQLRNTEAFF
TRBV29-1,13,.,TRBJ1-2,CSAAGTGAYGFTF
TRBV19,15,.,TRBJ1-2,CASSILQGASGGYTF
TRBV29-1,13,.,TRBJ2-5,CSESGTGSETQYF